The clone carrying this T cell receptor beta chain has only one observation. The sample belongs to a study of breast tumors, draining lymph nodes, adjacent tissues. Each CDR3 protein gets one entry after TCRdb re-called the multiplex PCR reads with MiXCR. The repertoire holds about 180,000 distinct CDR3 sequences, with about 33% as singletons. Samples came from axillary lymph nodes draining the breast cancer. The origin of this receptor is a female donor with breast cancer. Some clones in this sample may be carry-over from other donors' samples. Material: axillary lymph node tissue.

The CDR3 nucleotides are TGCAGTGCTAGAGTCGCTAGCGGTTACACAGATACGCAGTATTTT. This encodes CSARVASGYTDTQYF. The gene calls are TRBV20-1 and TRBJ2-3, with 7 nucleotides matching TRBD2. V dropped 1 base and J dropped 2; count of bases not matched to a gene: 6. The CDR3 is made up of 15 amino acids. The germline V gene encodes CDR1 DFQATT and CDR2 SNEGSKA (reference sequence).